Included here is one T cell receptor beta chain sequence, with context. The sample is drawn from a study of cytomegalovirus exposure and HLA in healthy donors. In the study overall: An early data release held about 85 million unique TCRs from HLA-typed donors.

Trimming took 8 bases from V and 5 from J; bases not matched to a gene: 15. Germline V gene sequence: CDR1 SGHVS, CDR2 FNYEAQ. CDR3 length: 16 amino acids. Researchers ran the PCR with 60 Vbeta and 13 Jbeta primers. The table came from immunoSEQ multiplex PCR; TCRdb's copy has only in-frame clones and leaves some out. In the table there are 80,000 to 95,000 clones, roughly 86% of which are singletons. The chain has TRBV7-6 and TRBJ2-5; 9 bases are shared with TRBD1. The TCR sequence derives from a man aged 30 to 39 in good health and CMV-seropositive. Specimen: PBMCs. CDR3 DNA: TGTGCCAGCTCAGTCATGGCAACAGGGGGCAGGGAGACCCAGTACTTC. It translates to CASSVMATGGRETQYF.